This entry describes one TCR beta chain. Deletions cut 1 base from V and 3 bases from J, with 16 bases between. The germline CDR1 and CDR2 sequences are LGHNA and YSLEER. The CDR3 runs to 16 residues. Produced via immunoSEQ multiplex PCR; TCRdb's table is partial and in-frame only. Of 150,000 to 200,000 clones listed, roughly 81% are singletons. The sample comes from a study of blood T cell repertoires in COVID-19. Study context: Nucleic acid was either cDNA or gDNA, and it came from T cells, B-cell-depleted T cells, or PBMCs.

This TCR was sampled from a woman older than 75 with COVID-19, enrolled during active disease. The sequenced material came from peripheral blood. The rearrangement joins TRBV4-3 to TRBJ2-7; D might be TRBD1 (6 bases). The CDR3 DNA follows: TGCGCCAGCAGCCAAGGGGGGTCCAGGGGTAACTACGAGCAGTACTTC. This sequence encodes CASSQGGSRGNYEQYF.